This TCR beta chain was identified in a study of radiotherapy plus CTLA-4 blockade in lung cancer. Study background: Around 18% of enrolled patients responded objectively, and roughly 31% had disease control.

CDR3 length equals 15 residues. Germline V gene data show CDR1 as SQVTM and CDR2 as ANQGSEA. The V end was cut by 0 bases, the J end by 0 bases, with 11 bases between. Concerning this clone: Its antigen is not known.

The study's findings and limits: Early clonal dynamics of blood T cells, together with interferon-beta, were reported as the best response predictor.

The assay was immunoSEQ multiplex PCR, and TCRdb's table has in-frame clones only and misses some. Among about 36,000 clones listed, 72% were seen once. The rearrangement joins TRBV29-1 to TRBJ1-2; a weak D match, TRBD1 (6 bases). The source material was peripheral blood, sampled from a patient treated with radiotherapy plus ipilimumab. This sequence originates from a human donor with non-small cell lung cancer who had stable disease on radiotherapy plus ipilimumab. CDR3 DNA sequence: TGCAGCGTTGAAGAACAGGGTAGAGCTAACTATGGCTACACCTTC. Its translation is CSVEEQGRANYGYTF.